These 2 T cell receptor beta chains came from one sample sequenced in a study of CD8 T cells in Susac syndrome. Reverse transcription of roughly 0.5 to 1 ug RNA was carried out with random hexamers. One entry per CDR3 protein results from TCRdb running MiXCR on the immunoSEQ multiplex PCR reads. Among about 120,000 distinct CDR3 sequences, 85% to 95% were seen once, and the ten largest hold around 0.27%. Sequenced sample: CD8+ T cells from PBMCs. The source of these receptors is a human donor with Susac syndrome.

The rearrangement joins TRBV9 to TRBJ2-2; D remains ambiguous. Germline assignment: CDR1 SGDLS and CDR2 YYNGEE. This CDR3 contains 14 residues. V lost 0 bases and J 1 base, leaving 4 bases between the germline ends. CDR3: CASSVDLNTGELFF. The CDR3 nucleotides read TGTGCCAGCAGCGTAGACTTGAACACCGGGGAGCTGTTTTTT.

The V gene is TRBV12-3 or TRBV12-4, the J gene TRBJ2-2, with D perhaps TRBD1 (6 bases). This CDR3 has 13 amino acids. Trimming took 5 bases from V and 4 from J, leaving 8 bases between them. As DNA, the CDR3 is TGTGCCAGCAGTCAGGGGAGCACCGGGGAGCTGTTTTTT. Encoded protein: CASSQGSTGELFF.